The rows below give T cell receptor beta chains drawn from one sample of a study of cytomegalovirus exposure and HLA in healthy donors. TCRdb's table, derived via immunoSEQ multiplex PCR, lists solely in-frame clones and lacks some. Seen here are over 200,000 clones, approximately 84% observed once, and the top ten hold roughly 0.58%. Sample: PBMCs. The receptors stem from a woman aged 40 to 50 in good health and CMV-seronegative. Each CDR3 is given without its conserved first and last residue. The order of the fields is V gene, clone size, J gene, CDR3 protein. Rows may omit the clone size; those that give it use once, few, many or a size class.

v_gene: TRBV27; abundance: -; j_gene: TRBJ2-7; CDR3aa: ASGPRGFNSYEQY
v_gene: TRBV9; abundance: -; j_gene: TRBJ1-3; CDR3aa: ASSLFDRGRGSGNTIY
v_gene: TRBV7-2; abundance: -; j_gene: TRBJ2-3; CDR3aa: ASSPTGGLGRDTQY
v_gene: TRBV7-9; abundance: -; j_gene: TRBJ2-2; CDR3aa: ASTPGPFAGELF
v_gene: TRBV4-3; abundance: -; j_gene: TRBJ2-1; CDR3aa: ASSQEPRTGHNEQF
v_gene: TRBV4-1; abundance: -; j_gene: TRBJ2-7; CDR3aa: ASSQGAVTYEQY
v_gene: TRBV29-1; abundance: -; j_gene: TRBJ1-2; CDR3aa: SVEAIAGPLRYGYT
v_gene: TRBV7-8; abundance: -; j_gene: TRBJ1-6; CDR3aa: ASSLRQGSGSPLH
v_gene: TRBV16; abundance: -; j_gene: TRBJ2-7; CDR3aa: ASSQARALEQY
v_gene: TRBV2; abundance: few; j_gene: TRBJ1-4; CDR3aa: ATTAGTGGEKLF
v_gene: TRBV27; abundance: -; j_gene: TRBJ1-5; CDR3aa: ASRPMEINQPQH
v_gene: TRBV9; abundance: -; j_gene: TRBJ2-2; CDR3aa: ASSVVTGGTGELF
v_gene: TRBV7-6; abundance: -; j_gene: TRBJ2-2; CDR3aa: ASSLGTSDPGELF
v_gene: TRBV7-9; abundance: -; j_gene: TRBJ1-4; CDR3aa: ASNLGQGTNEKLF
v_gene: TRBV5-4; abundance: -; j_gene: TRBJ2-2; CDR3aa: ASSTPGTGGTGELF
v_gene: TRBV7-9; abundance: once; j_gene: TRBJ1-2; CDR3aa: ASSLAGYGYT
v_gene: TRBV11-1; abundance: -; j_gene: TRBJ2-5; CDR3aa: ASSSRSTGVETQY
v_gene: TRBV6-7; abundance: -; j_gene: TRBJ2-5; CDR3aa: ASSYGVGQGATWETQY
v_gene: TRBV5-1; abundance: -; j_gene: TRBJ1-4; CDR3aa: ASSSTGGPEKLF
v_gene: TRBV5-4; abundance: -; j_gene: TRBJ2-7; CDR3aa: ASSLEGTGLIEQY
v_gene: TRBV4-3; abundance: -; j_gene: TRBJ2-2; CDR3aa: ASSVQGGSTGELF
v_gene: TRBV5-5; abundance: -; j_gene: TRBJ1-1; CDR3aa: ASSLLQGLLNTEAF
v_gene: TRBV2; abundance: -; j_gene: -; CDR3aa: ASSSDTASYEQY
v_gene: TRBV15; abundance: -; j_gene: TRBJ1-3; CDR3aa: ATSRGGGTPGNTIY
v_gene: TRBV18; abundance: -; j_gene: TRBJ2-7; CDR3aa: ASSPNRVDEQY
v_gene: TRBV29-1; abundance: few; j_gene: TRBJ1-1; CDR3aa: SVERSQQGTEAF
v_gene: TRBV6-5; abundance: -; j_gene: TRBJ1-4; CDR3aa: ASSPRGAGEKLF
v_gene: TRBV2; abundance: -; j_gene: TRBJ1-2; CDR3aa: ASSGQGPYGYT
v_gene: TRBV10-1; abundance: -; j_gene: TRBJ2-5; CDR3aa: ASSESPTSGQETQY
v_gene: TRBV10-3; abundance: few; j_gene: TRBJ2-6; CDR3aa: AIRRDRGQLGANVLT
v_gene: TRBV6-1; abundance: -; j_gene: TRBJ2-1; CDR3aa: ASSEIRTSGKQRQF
v_gene: TRBV6-1; abundance: -; j_gene: TRBJ1-1; CDR3aa: ASSLKEPPEAF
v_gene: TRBV6-1; abundance: -; j_gene: TRBJ2-1; CDR3aa: ASSSGLAGYNEQF
v_gene: TRBV5-6; abundance: -; j_gene: TRBJ1-4; CDR3aa: ASRTGGEFGEKLF
v_gene: TRBV28; abundance: -; j_gene: TRBJ2-2; CDR3aa: ASSLVGTGVKGELF
v_gene: TRBV2; abundance: -; j_gene: TRBJ2-7; CDR3aa: ASSGRTDSYEQY
v_gene: TRBV7-6; abundance: -; j_gene: TRBJ1-4; CDR3aa: ASSQGQGGNEKLF
v_gene: TRBV4-2; abundance: -; j_gene: TRBJ1-6; CDR3aa: ASSQDWGVGNSPLH
v_gene: TRBV12-5; abundance: -; j_gene: TRBJ1-1; CDR3aa: ASGKQVTDTEAF
v_gene: TRBV7-3; abundance: -; j_gene: TRBJ2-7; CDR3aa: ASSLSTGVYEQY
v_gene: TRBV7-8; abundance: -; j_gene: TRBJ2-1; CDR3aa: ASSLAVGGAYNEQF
v_gene: TRBV30; abundance: -; j_gene: TRBJ1-2; CDR3aa: AWSAPLGIPT
v_gene: TRBV7-2; abundance: once; j_gene: TRBJ2-1; CDR3aa: ASSLAATSGGFNEQF
v_gene: TRBV2; abundance: once; j_gene: TRBJ1-6; CDR3aa: ASSSTDRSSNSPLH
v_gene: TRBV4-1; abundance: -; j_gene: TRBJ1-4; CDR3aa: ASSQPRGRDEKLF
v_gene: TRBV19; abundance: -; j_gene: TRBJ1-1; CDR3aa: ASSIGTGITEAF
v_gene: TRBV5-1; abundance: few; j_gene: TRBJ1-1; CDR3aa: ASSLAQGISEAF
v_gene: TRBV7-7; abundance: -; j_gene: TRBJ2-5; CDR3aa: ASSPGTGEGTQY